These 9 T cell receptor beta chains came from one sample sequenced in a study of untreated major depressive disorder. Study-level points and caveats: Depressed patients' CD4+ T cells carried increased TRBV05-01 (Vbeta 5.1) usage versus control CD4+ T cells.

These receptors have no identified antigens. TCRdb's copy holds only in-frame clones and misses some; the assay was immunoSEQ multiplex PCR. The sample holds approximately 13,000 clones, around nine tenths seen once. Specimen: CD4+ T cells from PBMCs. The source is a woman aged 25 to 45 with major depressive disorder.

This sequence joins TRBV7-2 and TRBJ1-2; no firm D call. Germline assignment: CDR1 SGHTA and CDR2 FQGNSA. Trimming pared 2 bases from V and 8 bases from J, leaving 9 bases between. The CDR3 extends over 12 amino acids. The CDR3 DNA follows: TGTGCCAGCAGCTTATTGGGGTTAGGCTACACCTTC. This gives the protein CASSLLGLGYTF.

In this sample, this clone turned up once. The V gene is TRBV5-4, the J gene TRBJ1-3; D is uncertain. CDR1 and CDR2 (germline): SGHNT, YYREEE (reference sequence). This CDR3 has 13 amino acids. With 2 bases removed from V and 6 bases from J, the gap between germline ends came to 9 bases. The CDR3 spells CASSFTAENTIYF. CDR3 nucleotides: TGTGCCAGCAGCTTCACAGCTGAAAACACCATATATTTT.

The chain combines TRBV29-1 with TRBJ2-5, with D possibly matching TRBD1 (6 bases). Per germline, CDR1 SQVTM and CDR2 ANQGSEA. The ends were cut back, 1 base at V and 4 bases at J, with 13 bases in the middle. This CDR3 has 14 amino acids. The CDR3 loop reads CSVEGQGWRETQYF. The CDR3 nucleotides are TGCAGCGTTGAAGGCCAGGGGTGGCGAGAGACCCAGTACTTC.

The CDR3 DNA follows: TGTGCCAGCAGCTTACTTTACAGGGGGATCGGCTACACCTTC. As protein: CASSLLYRGIGYTF. This sequence joins TRBV7-9 and TRBJ1-2; 8 nucleotides agree with TRBD1. Trimming at V came to 2 bases and at J to 8 bases, leaving 7 bases not matched to a gene. CDR1 is SEHNR and CDR2 is FQNEAQ in the germline V gene (reference sequence). The CDR3 runs 14 residues.

This clone was found a few times. V usage is TRBV11-2 and J usage is TRBJ1-2, with a tentative D call TRBD1 (5 bases). V lost 5 bases to trimming and J lost 8 bases, with 15 bases between them. Germline values: CDR1 SGHAT, CDR2 FQNNGV. The CDR3 loop spans 13 amino acids. CDR3 loop: CASSRGGLEGYTF. DNA of the CDR3: TGTGCCAGCAGCCGGGGGGGACTGGAAGGCTACACCTTC.

This clone appeared a single time. This chain joins TRBV11-3 and TRBJ2-3, with D unresolved. Per the germline V gene, CDR1 is SGHNT and CDR2 is YENEEA. V was clipped by 1 base and J by 2 bases, with 10 bases between them. The CDR3 length is 15 residues. The CDR3 here is CASSLGAVNTDTQYF. The CDR3 DNA is TGTGCCAGCAGCTTAGGGGCGGTTAACACAGATACGCAGTATTTT. The entire variable domain, with the rest obtained from reference TRBV11-3 and TRBJ2-3, is as follows: EAGVVQSPRYKIIEKKQPVAFWCNPISGHNTLYWYLQNLGQGPELLIRYENEEAVDDSQLPKDRFSAERLKGVDSTLKIQPAELGDSAVYLCASSLGAVNTDTQYFGPGTRLTVL.

The CDR3 reads CATAPSGSSYEQYF. The CDR3 DNA follows: TGTGCCACGGCCCCTAGCGGGAGCTCCTACGAGCAGTACTTC. The V and J genes are TRBV10-3 and TRBJ2-7; 10 positions agree with TRBD2. Trimming at V came to 10 bases and at J to 0 bases, leaving 6 bases not matched to a gene. The germline CDR1 and CDR2 sequences are ENHRY and SYGVKD. CDR3 length: 14 amino acids.

The chain employs TRBV10-3 and TRBJ1-1; 9 nucleotides agree with TRBD1. The length of the CDR3 is 13 residues. The V gene end was trimmed by 6 bases and the J gene end by 1 base; junction bases not matched to a gene: 0. CDR1 is ENHRY and CDR2 is SYGVKD in the germline V gene. CDR3 protein: CAIRDRGNTEAFF. The CDR3 DNA reads TGTGCCATCAGGGACAGGGGGAACACTGAAGCTTTCTTT.

The rearrangement joins TRBV19 to TRBJ2-3; the D gene is possibly TRBD1 (5 bases). This CDR3 contains 14 residues. Germline V lookup: CDR1 LNHDA, CDR2 SQIVND (reference sequence). Trimming took 3 bases from V and 3 from J, leaving 10 bases between them. Written as DNA, the CDR3 is TGTGCCAGTAGTATTGCAGGGCTGACAGATACGCAGTATTTT. As protein: CASSIAGLTDTQYF.